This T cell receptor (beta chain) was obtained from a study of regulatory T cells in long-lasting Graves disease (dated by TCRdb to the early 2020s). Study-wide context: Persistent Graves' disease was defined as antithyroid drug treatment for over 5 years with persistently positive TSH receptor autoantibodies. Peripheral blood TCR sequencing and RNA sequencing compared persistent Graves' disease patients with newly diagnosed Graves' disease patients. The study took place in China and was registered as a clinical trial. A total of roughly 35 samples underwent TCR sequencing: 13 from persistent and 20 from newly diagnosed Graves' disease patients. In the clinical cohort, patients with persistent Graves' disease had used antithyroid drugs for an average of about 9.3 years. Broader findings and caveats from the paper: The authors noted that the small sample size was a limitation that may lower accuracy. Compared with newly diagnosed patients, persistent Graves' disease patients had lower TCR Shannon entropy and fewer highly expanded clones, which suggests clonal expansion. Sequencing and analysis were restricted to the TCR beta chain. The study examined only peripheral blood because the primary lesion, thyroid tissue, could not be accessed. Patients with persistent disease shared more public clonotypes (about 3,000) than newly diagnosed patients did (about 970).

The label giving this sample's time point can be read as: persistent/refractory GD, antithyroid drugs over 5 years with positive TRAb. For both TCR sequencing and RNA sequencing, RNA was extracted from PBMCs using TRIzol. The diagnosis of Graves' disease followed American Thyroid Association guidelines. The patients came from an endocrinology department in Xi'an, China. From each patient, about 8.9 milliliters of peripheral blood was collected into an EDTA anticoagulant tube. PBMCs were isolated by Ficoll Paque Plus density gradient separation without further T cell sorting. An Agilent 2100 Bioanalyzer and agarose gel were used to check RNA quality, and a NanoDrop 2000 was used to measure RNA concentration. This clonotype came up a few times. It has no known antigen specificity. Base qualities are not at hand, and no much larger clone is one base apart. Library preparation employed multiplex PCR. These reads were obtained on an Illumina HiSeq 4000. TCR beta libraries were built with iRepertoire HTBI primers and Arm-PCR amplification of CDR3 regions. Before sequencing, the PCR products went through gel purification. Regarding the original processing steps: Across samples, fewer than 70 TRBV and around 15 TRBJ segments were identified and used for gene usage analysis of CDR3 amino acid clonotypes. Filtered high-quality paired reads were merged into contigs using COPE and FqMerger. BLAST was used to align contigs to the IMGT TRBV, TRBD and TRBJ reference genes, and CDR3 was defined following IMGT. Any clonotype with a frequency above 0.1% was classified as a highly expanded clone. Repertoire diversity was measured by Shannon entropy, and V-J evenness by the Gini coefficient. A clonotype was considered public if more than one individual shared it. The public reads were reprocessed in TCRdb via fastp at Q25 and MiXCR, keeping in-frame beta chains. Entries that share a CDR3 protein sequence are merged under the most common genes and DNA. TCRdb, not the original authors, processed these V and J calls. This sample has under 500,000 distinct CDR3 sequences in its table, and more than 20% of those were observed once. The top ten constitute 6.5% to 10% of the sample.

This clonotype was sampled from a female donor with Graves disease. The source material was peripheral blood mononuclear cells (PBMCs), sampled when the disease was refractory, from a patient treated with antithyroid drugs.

In nucleotide form, the sequence is TGCGCCAGCAGCCCCCTTCGAGGGACTAGCGGGAGTTCCAGGGAGACCCAGTACTTC. The resulting protein is CASSPLRGTSGSSRETQYF. Rearrangement joined TRBV4-1 to TRBJ2-5, and 14 bases in between align with TRBD2. V lost 4 bases and J lost 5 bases, and the count of bases not matched to a germline gene is 15. From cysteine to phenylalanine, the CDR3 is 19 amino acids long. CDR3 DNA only is kept here, 57 bases in frame from base 1. CDR1 and CDR2, per the germline V gene, are MGHRA and YSYEKL.